This is a list of T cell receptor beta chains from one sample in a study of T cell changes during pregnancy in multiple sclerosis. Libraries were prepared by immunoSEQ multiplex PCR; TCRdb keeps only in-frame clonotypes and omits some of them. The repertoire has over 90,000 clones, approximately 90% of them found once; the top ten carry around 0.93%. The starting material was peripheral blood, obtained before pregnancy. These receptors were obtained from a female donor with multiple sclerosis, enrolled in a pregnancy study. CDR3s include the opening cysteine and the closing phenylalanine or tryptophan. The order of the fields is J gene, CDR3 length, clone size, V gene, CDR3 protein. For some rows the clone size is stated as once, few or many, or as a class when expanded; others skip it.

>TRBJ2-4|16|-|TRBV7-9
CASSFQWAVAKNIQYF
>TRBJ2-7|14|once|TRBV27
CASSWLAGSYEQYF
>TRBJ2-6|19|-|TRBV5-1
CASSLGGLLTGRGANVLTF
>TRBJ2-3|15|-|TRBV5-1
CASRPGLAGGDTQYF
>TRBJ2-7|15|-|TRBV5-4
CASSRVREGLNEQYF
>TRBJ2-1|16|-|TRBV18
CASSPPTTRVYNEQFF
>TRBJ1-2|15|few|TRBV9
CASSGRESGKNGYTF
>TRBJ1-5|14|-|TRBV4-1
CASSQEQGNQPQHF
>TRBJ1-3|14|-|TRBV5-1
CASSLGVSGNTIYF
>TRBJ1-4|14|-|TRBV9
CASSVEGWEEKLFF
>TRBJ1-1|13|-|TRBV6-6
CASKGGANTEAFF
>TRBJ1-2|15|-|TRBV4-1
CASSQVRAGLNGYTF
>TRBJ1-6|15|-|TRBV9
CASSVWEGRGSPLHF
>TRBJ2-7|13|-|TRBV18
CASSPTPLYEQYF
>TRBJ2-3|16|-|TRBV5-4
CASSLWTSGITDTQYF
>TRBJ1-1|15|-|TRBV5-4
CASSFRTGEYAEAFF